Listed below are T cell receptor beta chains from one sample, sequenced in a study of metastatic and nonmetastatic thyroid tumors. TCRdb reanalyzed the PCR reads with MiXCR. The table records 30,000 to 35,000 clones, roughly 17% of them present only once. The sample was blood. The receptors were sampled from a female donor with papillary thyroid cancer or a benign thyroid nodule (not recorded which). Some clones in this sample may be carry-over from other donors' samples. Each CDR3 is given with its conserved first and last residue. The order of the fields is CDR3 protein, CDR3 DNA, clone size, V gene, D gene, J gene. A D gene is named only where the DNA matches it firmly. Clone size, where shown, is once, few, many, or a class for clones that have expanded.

CSVARGDEQYF | TGCAGCGTTGCCCGGGGGGACGAGCAGTACTTC | many | TRBV29-1 | TRBD2 | TRBJ2-7
CALRRGGETGELFF | TGTGCCCTCCGCCGCGGGGGTGAGACCGGGGAGCTGTTTTTT | medium-sized | TRBV28 | TRBD2 | TRBJ2-2
CASSLRPRTERGTYEQYF | TGTGCCAGCAGTTTGAGACCTCGGACAGAAAGGGGCACCTACGAGCAGTACTTC | medium-sized | TRBV28 | NA | TRBJ2-7
CAWTSDRLSSGANVLTF | TGTGCCTGGACATCGGACAGGCTGAGCTCTGGGGCCAACGTCCTGACTTTC | many | TRBV30 | TRBD1 | TRBJ2-6
CSARSGSDTQYF | TGCAGTGCTAGGAGTGGCTCAGATACGCAGTATTTT | NA | TRBV20-1 | NA | TRBJ2-3
CASSLRGRQFF | TGTGCCAGCAGCCTCAGGGGCCGGCAGTTCTTC | many | TRBV6-1 | NA | TRBJ2-1
CASSGGTSGNNEQFF | TGCGCCAGCAGCGGGGGGACTAGCGGGAACAATGAGCAGTTCTTC | many | TRBV5-1 | TRBD2 | TRBJ2-1
CASSDRQWARGEKLFF | TGTGCCAGCAGTGACCGACAGTGGGCGCGAGGTGAAAAACTGTTTTTT | few | TRBV6-4 | NA | TRBJ1-4
CASSFISSDRRGNEQFF | TGTGCCAGCAGCTTTATTTCCTCGGACCGAAGGGGGAATGAGCAGTTCTTC | many | TRBV5-6 | NA | TRBJ2-1
CASSYSGVDGYTF | TGTGCCAGCAGCTACAGTGGGGTAGATGGCTACACATTC | few | TRBV6-5 | NA | TRBJ1-2
CASSYSGTGGSRNQPQHF | TGTGCCAGCAGTTACTCCGGGACAGGGGGCTCGCGCAATCAGCCCCAGCATTTT | many | TRBV6-2/TRBV6-3 | TRBD1 | TRBJ1-5
CASSLEGLSSIEQFF | TGTGCCAGCAGTTTAGAGGGACTATCATCTATTGAGCAGTTCTTC | few | TRBV12-3/TRBV12-4 | TRBD2 | TRBJ2-1
CSAREQREGLYEQYF | TGCAGTGCTAGAGAACAGCGGGAGGGTCTTTACGAGCAGTACTTC | many | TRBV20-1 | TRBD2 | TRBJ2-7
CAIRGQGQSYNEQFF | TGTGCCATCAGGGGACAGGGGCAATCCTACAATGAGCAGTTCTTC | few | TRBV10-3 | TRBD1 | TRBJ2-1
CAGYRAENTEAFF | TGTGCCGGATACAGGGCGGAGAACACTGAAGCTTTCTTT | many | TRBV6-1 | NA | TRBJ1-1
CASSSESGTYEQYF | TGTGCCAGCAGCTCAGAGAGTGGGACCTACGAGCAGTACTTC | many | TRBV5-5 | NA | TRBJ2-7
CAKSTVTREGPETQYF | TGTGCCAAGTCGACGGTGACCCGGGAGGGCCCAGAGACCCAGTACTTC | many | TRBV6-4 | TRBD2 | TRBJ2-5
CASSPGLGSYEQYF | TGTGCCAGCAGCCCGGGACTAGGCTCCTACGAGCAGTACTTC | many | TRBV5-4 | TRBD2 | TRBJ2-7
CASNTPQSYYKQYF | TGTGCCAGCAACACGCCGCAGAGCTACTACAAGCAGTACTTC | NA | TRBV6-1 | NA | TRBJ2-7
CASSLEDRDTDTQYF | TGCGCCAGCAGCTTAGAGGACAGAGACACAGATACGCAGTATTTT | NA | TRBV5-1 | NA | TRBJ2-3
CASSDLATNEKLFF | TGTGCCAGCAGCGACCTTGCAACTAATGAAAAACTGTTTTTT | many | TRBV5-6 | NA | TRBJ1-4
CASSSYRGRTEAFF | TGTGCCAGTAGTTCCTACCGGGGGCGTACTGAGGCTTTCTTT | NA | TRBV7-2 | NA | TRBJ1-1
CASSYGSLRGYGYTF | TGTGCCAGCAGTTACGGTTCCTTGAGGGGCTATGGCTACACCTTC | many | TRBV12-3/TRBV12-4 | NA | TRBJ1-2
CASSLGLAEDTQYF | TGTGCCAGCAGCTTAGGTCTAGCGGAAGATACGCAGTATTTT | many | TRBV13 | TRBD2 | TRBJ2-3
CASRWVRNEQFF | TGTGCGAGCCGCTGGGTCCGGAATGAGCAGTTCTTC | NA | TRBV11-2 | NA | TRBJ2-1
CASTTGRDEQYF | TGCGCCAGCACGACAGGGAGGGACGAGCAGTACTTC | many | TRBV10-1 | NA | TRBJ2-7
CASSQGTAQYF | TGTGCCAGCAGCCAGGGGACAGCCCAGTACTTC | many | TRBV7-8 | TRBD1 | TRBJ2-5
CASSRTVRSSYNEQFF | TGTGCCAGCAGCCGGACTGTAAGGAGCTCCTACAATGAGCAGTTCTTC | many | TRBV3-2 | NA | TRBJ2-1
CASTLFRDRINQPQHF | TGTGCCAGCACTTTATTCCGGGACAGAATCAATCAGCCCCAGCATTTT | many | TRBV6-1 | TRBD1 | TRBJ1-5
CASRVKGNYGYTF | TGCGCCAGCAGAGTGAAGGGGAACTATGGCTACACCTTC | NA | TRBV5-1 | NA | TRBJ1-2
CSASDRTNYGYTF | TGCAGTGCTAGTGACAGGACCAACTATGGCTACACCTTC | many | TRBV20-1 | NA | TRBJ1-2
CASSNSWADQPQHF | TGTGCCAGCAGTAATAGTTGGGCAGATCAGCCCCAGCATTTT | many | TRBV2 | NA | TRBJ1-5
CASSVVAVSYEHYF | TGTGCCAGCAGCGTGGTAGCAGTTAGCTACGAGCATTACTTC | NA | TRBV9 | NA | TRBJ2-7
CSARVQTNEKLFF | TGCAGTGCTAGAGTACAGACTAATGAAAAACTGTTTTTT | NA | TRBV20-1 | NA | TRBJ1-4
CSALGVTGSSTDTQYF | TGCAGTGCCCTGGGCGTGACAGGTTCTAGCACAGATACGCAGTATTTT | NA | TRBV20-1 | NA | TRBJ2-3
CASRMTAGSSYNEQFF | TGTGCCAGCAGAATGACAGCGGGGAGCTCCTACAATGAGCAGTTCTTC | many | TRBV6-2/TRBV6-3 | TRBD2 | TRBJ2-1
CASSVGRSYEQYF | TGTGCCAGCAGCGTCGGGAGGTCCTACGAGCAGTACTTC | many | TRBV5-6 | TRBD2 | TRBJ2-7
CASSFPTSGSTDTQYF | TGTGCCAGCAGTTTTCCCACTAGCGGGAGCACAGATACGCAGTATTTT | many | TRBV28 | TRBD2 | TRBJ2-3
CASSWGQNYEQYF | TGTGCCAGCAGCTGGGGACAGAACTACGAGCAGTACTTC | many | TRBV7-2 | TRBD1 | TRBJ2-7
CASSDYLAGVADTQYF | TGCGCCAGCAGTGATTATCTAGCGGGAGTCGCAGATACGCAGTATTTT | few | TRBV10-1 | TRBD2 | TRBJ2-3
CASRQGSASSGANVLTF | TGTGCCAGCCGACAGGGATCAGCTAGCTCTGGGGCCAACGTCCTGACTTTC | NA | TRBV2 | TRBD1 | TRBJ2-6
CARDPSYNEQFF | TGTGCCAGGGACCCAAGCTACAATGAGCAGTTCTTC | many | TRBV6-1 | NA | TRBJ2-1
CASSYRMAGSSGSYNEQFF | TGTGCCAGCAGCTATCGAATGGCAGGGTCTAGCGGGAGTTACAATGAGCAGTTCTTC | NA | TRBV7-2 | TRBD2 | TRBJ2-1
CASSLVERGIGEQYF | TGTGCCAGCAGCTTAGTAGAGCGGGGCATCGGAGAGCAGTACTTC | many | TRBV7-8 | TRBD2 | TRBJ2-7
CASSEGGDTDTQYF | TGTGCCAGCAGTGAAGGGGGGGACACAGATACGCAGTATTTT | few | TRBV6-1 | NA | TRBJ2-3
CASTGTPINYEQYF | TGTGCCAGCACAGGGACACCGATCAACTACGAGCAGTACTTC | many | TRBV28 | NA | TRBJ2-7
CASSLTWASTKDTQYF | TGTGCCAGCAGCTTAACTTGGGCAAGTACCAAGGATACGCAGTATTTT | NA | TRBV11-2 | NA | TRBJ2-3
CASISTGGLWSEQYF | TGTGCCAGCATATCAACAGGGGGGTTGTGGTCCGAGCAGTACTTC | few | TRBV6-1 | TRBD1 | TRBJ2-7